This T cell receptor beta chain came from a study of blood T cell repertoires in COVID-19. Original data processing: Estimation of nucleated cell counts was performed using reference gene primer amplification. Here immunoSEQ multiplex PCR was the method, and the copy in TCRdb shows in-frame clones only, minus some. The DNA gave D and trimming, while V, J and clone size come from that table. The data hold about 40,000 clones, with roughly 80% observed a single time. This clone was observed once. Germline CDR1 MNHEY, CDR2 SMNVEV (reference sequence). The length of the CDR3 is 12 residues. With V trimmed by 9 bases and J by 6 bases, 5 bases remained unmatched.

This chain joins TRBV27 and TRBJ1-2; 9 bases are shared with TRBD1. The receptor comes from a woman at least 80 years old with acute or convalescent COVID-19. Sequencing was carried out using peripheral blood. CDR3 amino acids: CARRTGADGYTF. The DNA of the CDR3 is TGTGCCAGACGGACAGGGGCGGATGGCTACACCTTC.